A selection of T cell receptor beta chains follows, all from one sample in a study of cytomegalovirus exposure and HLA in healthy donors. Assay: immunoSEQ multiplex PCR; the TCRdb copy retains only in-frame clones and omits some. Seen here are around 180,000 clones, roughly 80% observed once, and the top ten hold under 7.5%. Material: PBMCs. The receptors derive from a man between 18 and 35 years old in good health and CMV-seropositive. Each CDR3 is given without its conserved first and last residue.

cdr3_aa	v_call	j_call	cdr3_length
ASSLQGASSYEQY	TRBV11-2	TRBJ2-7	13
AVRQGDGTEAF	TRBV15	TRBJ1-1	11
ASSENSGTADTQY	TRBV6-1	TRBJ2-3	13
AWTSGQAISGNTIY	TRBV30	TRBJ1-3	14
ASSEGTSGSGGANEQF	TRBV6-1	TRBJ2-1	16
ASSQEGYRVGSEQY	TRBV4-3	TRBJ2-7	14
ASSYRAVSYEQY	TRBV27	TRBJ2-7	12
ASSGLGLQAGELF	TRBV5-1	TRBJ2-2	13
SVEEGLPYVLT	TRBV29-1	TRBJ2-6	11
ASSPGQTPSSYEQY	TRBV5-4	TRBJ2-7	14